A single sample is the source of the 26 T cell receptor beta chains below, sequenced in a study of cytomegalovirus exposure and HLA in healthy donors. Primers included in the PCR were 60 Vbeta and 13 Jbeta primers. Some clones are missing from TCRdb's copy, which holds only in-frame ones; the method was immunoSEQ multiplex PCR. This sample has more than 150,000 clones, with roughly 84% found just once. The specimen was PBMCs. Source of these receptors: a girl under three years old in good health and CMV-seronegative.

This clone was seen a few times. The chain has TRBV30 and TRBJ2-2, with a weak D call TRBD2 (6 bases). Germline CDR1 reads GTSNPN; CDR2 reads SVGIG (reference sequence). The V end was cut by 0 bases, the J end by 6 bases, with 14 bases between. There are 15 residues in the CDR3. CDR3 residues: CAWSVRGRVSGELFF. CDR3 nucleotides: TGTGCCTGGAGTGTACGGGGGAGAGTGTCCGGGGAGCTGTTTTTT. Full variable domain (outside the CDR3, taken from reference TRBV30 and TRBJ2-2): SQTIHQWPATLVQPVGSPLSLECTVEGTSNPNLYWYRQAAGRGLQLLFYSVGIGQISSEVPQNLSASRPQDRQFILSSKKLLLSDSGFYLCAWSVRGRVSGELFFGEGSRLTVL.

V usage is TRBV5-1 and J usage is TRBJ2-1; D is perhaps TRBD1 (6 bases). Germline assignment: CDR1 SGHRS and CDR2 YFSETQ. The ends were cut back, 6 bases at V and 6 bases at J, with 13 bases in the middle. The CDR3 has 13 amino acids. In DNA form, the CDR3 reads TGCGCCAGCACCTGGGACATGACCAATGAGCAGTTCTTC. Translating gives CASTWDMTNEQFF.

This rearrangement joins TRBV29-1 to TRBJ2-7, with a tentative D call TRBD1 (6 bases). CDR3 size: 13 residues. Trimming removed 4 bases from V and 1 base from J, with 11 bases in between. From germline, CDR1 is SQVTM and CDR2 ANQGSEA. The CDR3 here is CSVGADRSYEQYF. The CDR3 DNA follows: TGCAGCGTTGGGGCGGACAGATCCTACGAGCAGTACTTC.

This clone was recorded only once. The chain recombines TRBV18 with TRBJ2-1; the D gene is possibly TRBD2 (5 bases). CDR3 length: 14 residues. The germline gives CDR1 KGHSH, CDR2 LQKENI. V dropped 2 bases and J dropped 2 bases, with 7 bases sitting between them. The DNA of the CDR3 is TGTGCCAGCTCACCATCCGGGGCCTACAATGAGCAGTTCTTC. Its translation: CASSPSGAYNEQFF. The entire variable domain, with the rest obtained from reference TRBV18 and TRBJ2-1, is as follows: NAGVMQNPRHLVRRRGQEARLRCSPMKGHSHVYWYRQLPEEGLKFMVYLQKENIIDESGMPKERFSAEFPKEGPSILRIQQVVRGDSAAYFCASSPSGAYNEQFFGPGTRLTVL.

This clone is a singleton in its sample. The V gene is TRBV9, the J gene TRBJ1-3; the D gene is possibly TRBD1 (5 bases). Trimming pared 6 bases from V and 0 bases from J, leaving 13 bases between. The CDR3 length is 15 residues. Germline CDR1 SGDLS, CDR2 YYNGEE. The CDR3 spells CASTLGASSGNTIYF. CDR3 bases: TGTGCCAGCACCCTAGGGGCAAGCTCTGGAAACACCATATATTTT.

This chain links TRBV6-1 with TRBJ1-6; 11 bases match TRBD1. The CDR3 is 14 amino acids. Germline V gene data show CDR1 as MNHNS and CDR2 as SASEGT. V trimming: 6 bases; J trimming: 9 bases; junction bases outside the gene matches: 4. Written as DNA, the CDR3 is TGTGCCAGCAGACCCGGGACAGGGGGTTCACCCCTCCACTTT. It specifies CASRPGTGGSPLHF.

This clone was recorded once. The CDR3 DNA is TGCAGCGTTGCTAACGCCGGGACTAGCGAGCAGTACTTC. It specifies CSVANAGTSEQYF. The V and J genes are TRBV29-1 and TRBJ2-7; 8 nucleotides agree with TRBD2. Trimming at V came to 4 bases and at J to 6 bases, leaving 8 bases not matched to a gene. This CDR3 is built from 13 residues. Germline loops: CDR1 SQVTM, CDR2 ANQGSEA.

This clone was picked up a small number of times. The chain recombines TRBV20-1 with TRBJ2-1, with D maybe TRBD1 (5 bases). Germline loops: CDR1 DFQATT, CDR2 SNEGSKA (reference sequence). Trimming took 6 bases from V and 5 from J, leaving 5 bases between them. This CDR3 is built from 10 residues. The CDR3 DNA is TGCAGTGCCAGGGACAATGAGCAGTTCTTC. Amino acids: CSARDNEQFF.

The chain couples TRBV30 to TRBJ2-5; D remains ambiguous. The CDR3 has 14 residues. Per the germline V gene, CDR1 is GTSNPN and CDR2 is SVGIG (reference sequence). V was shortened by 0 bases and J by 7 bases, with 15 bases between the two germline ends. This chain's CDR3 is CAWSVVHERGTQYF. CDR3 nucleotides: TGTGCCTGGAGTGTAGTACATGAACGTGGGACCCAGTACTTC.

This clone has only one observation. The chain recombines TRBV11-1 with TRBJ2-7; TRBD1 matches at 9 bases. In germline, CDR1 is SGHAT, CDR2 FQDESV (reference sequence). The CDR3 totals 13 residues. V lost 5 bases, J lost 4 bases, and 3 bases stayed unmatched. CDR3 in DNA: TGTGCCAGCAGCCCCGACAGGGGGTACGAGCAGTACTTC. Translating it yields CASSPDRGYEQYF.

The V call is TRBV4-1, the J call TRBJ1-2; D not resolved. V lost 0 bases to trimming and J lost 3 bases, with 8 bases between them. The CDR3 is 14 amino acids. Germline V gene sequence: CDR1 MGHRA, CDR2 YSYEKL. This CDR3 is CASSQDGPYYGYTF. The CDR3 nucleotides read TGCGCCAGCAGCCAAGATGGGCCCTACTATGGCTACACCTTC.

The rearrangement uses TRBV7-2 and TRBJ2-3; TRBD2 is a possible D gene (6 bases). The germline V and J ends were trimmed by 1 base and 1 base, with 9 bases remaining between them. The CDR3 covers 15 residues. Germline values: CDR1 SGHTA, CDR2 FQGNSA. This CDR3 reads CASSLGRGGTDTQYF. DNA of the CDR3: TGTGCCAGCAGCTTAGGGCGCGGGGGCACAGATACGCAGTATTTT. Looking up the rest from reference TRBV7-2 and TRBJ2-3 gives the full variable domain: GAGVSQSPSNKVTEKGKDVELRCDPISGHTALYWYRQSLGQGLEFLIYFQGNSAPDKSGLPSDRFSAERTGGSVSTLTIQRTQQEDSAVYLCASSLGRGGTDTQYFGPGTRLTVL.

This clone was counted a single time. The CDR3 sequence is CASRPGVTNEKLFF. In DNA, the CDR3 is TGCGCCAGCAGGCCAGGGGTTACTAATGAAAAACTGTTTTTT. The V call is TRBV5-1, the J call TRBJ1-4; D might be TRBD1 (6 bases). The CDR3 is 14 amino acids. Trimming left V 5 bases short and J 2 bases short, with 10 bases between. CDR1 is SGHRS, CDR2 YFSETQ, per germline.

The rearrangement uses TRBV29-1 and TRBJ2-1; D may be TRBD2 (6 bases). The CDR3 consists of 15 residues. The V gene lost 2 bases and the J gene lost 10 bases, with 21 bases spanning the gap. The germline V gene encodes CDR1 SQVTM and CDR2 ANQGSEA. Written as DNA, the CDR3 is TGCAGCGTTGAATTGTGGGGGGAAGGGGACGGGGAGCAGTTCTTC. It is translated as CSVELWGEGDGEQFF.

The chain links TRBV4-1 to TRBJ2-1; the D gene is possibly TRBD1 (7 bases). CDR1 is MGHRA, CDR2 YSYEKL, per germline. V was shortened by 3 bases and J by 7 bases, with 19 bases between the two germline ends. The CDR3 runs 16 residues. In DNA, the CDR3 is TGCGCCAGCAGCCAGCCCGTGGCAGGGGGGAGGAATGAGCAGTTCTTC. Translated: CASSQPVAGGRNEQFF.

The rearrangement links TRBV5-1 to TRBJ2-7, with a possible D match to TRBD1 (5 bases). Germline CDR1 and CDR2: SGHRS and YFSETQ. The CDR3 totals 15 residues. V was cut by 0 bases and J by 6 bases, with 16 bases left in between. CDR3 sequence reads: CASSLARESWSEQYF. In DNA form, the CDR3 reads TGCGCCAGCAGCTTGGCCAGGGAATCTTGGTCCGAGCAGTACTTC. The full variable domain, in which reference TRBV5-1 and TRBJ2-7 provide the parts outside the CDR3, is KAGVTQTPRYLIKTRGQQVTLSCSPISGHRSVSWYQQTPGQGLQFLFEYFSETQRNKGNFPGRFSGRQFSNSRSEMNVSTLELGDSALYLCASSLARESWSEQYFGPGTRLTVT.

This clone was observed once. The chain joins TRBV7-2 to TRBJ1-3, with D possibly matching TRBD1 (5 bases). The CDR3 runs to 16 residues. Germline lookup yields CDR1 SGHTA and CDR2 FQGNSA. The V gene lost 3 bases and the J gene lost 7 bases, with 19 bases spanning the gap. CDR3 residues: CASSLGQFSIQNTIYF. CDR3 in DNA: TGTGCCAGCAGCTTGGGGCAATTTTCCATCCAGAACACCATATATTTT.

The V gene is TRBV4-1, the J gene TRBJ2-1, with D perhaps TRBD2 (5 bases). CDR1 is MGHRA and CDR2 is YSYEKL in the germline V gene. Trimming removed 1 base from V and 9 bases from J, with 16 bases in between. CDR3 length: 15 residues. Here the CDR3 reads CASSQGTPLVREQFF. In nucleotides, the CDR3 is TGCGCCAGCAGCCAAGGGACCCCACTAGTTCGTGAGCAGTTCTTC.

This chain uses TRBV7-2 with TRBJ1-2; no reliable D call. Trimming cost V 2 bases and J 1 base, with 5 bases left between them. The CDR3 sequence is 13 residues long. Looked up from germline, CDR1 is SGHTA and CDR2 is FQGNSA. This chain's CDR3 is CASSLTVNYGYTF. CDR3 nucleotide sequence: TGTGCCAGCAGCTTAACAGTTAACTATGGCTACACCTTC.

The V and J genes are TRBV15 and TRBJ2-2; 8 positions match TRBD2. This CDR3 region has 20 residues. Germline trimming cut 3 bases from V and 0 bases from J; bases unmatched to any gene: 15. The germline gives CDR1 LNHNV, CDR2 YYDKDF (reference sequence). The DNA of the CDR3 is TGTGCCACCAGCAGGGCTCCCCCGCTAGCGGGCAGATCGAACACCGGGGAGCTGTTTTTT. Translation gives CATSRAPPLAGRSNTGELFF.

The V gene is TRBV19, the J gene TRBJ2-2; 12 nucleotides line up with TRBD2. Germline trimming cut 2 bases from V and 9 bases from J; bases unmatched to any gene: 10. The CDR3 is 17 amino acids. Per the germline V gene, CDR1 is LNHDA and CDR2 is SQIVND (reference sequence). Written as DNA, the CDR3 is TGTGCCAGTAGTATACAGCTAGCGGGAGGGCCAAGGAGGGAGCTGTTTTTT. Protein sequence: CASSIQLAGGPRRELFF.

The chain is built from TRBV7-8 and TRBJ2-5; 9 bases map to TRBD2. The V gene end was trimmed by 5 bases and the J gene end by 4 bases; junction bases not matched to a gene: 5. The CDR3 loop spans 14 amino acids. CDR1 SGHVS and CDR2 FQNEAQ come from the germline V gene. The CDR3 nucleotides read TGTGCCAGCAGCATCGGGACTAGCAGAGAGACCCAGTACTTC. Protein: CASSIGTSRETQYF.

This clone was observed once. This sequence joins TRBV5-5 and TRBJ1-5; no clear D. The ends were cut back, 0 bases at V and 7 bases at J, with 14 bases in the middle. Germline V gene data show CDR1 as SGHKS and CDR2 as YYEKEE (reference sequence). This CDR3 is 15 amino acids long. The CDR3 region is CASSLGLRQPQPQHF. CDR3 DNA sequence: TGTGCCAGCAGCTTGGGCTTGAGGCAGCCCCAGCCCCAGCATTTT. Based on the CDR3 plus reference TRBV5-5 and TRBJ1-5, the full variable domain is DAGVTQSPTHLIKTRGQQVTLRCSPISGHKSVSWYQQVLGQGPQFIFQYYEKEERGRGNFPDRFSARQFPNYSSELNVNALLLGDSALYLCASSLGLRQPQPQHFGDGTRLSIL.

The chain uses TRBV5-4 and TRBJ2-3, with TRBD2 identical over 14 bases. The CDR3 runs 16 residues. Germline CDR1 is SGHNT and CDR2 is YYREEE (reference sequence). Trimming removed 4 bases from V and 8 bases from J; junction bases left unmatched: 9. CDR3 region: CASSPPGLAGAGTQYF. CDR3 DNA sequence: TGTGCCAGCAGCCCGCCGGGACTAGCGGGAGCCGGTACGCAGTATTTT.

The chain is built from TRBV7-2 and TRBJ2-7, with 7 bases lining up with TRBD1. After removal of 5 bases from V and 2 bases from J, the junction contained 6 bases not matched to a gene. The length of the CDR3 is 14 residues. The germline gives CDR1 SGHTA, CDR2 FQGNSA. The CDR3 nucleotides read TGTGCCAGCAGCCAAACCAGGGGGACCTACGAGCAGTACTTC. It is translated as CASSQTRGTYEQYF.

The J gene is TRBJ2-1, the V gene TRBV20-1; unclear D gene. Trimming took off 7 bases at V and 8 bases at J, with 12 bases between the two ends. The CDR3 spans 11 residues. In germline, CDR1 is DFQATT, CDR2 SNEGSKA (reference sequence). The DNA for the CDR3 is TGCAGTGGCACGTGGCTCCATGAGCAGTTCTTC. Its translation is CSGTWLHEQFF.